One and the same sample provided the 8 T cell receptor beta chains below, sequenced in a study of blood T cell repertoires in COVID-19. The table came from immunoSEQ multiplex PCR; TCRdb's copy has only in-frame clones and leaves some out. Of almost 350,000 clones listed, roughly nine tenths are singletons. Sequences were obtained from peripheral blood. These receptors were obtained from a woman aged 55 to 70 with COVID-19, enrolled during active disease.

This clone was seen only once. This chain uses TRBV19 with TRBJ2-7; weak D call: TRBD1 (6 bases). The germline V gene has CDR1 LNHDA and CDR2 SQIVND (reference sequence). The CDR3 has 15 amino acids. V was trimmed by 1 base and J by 2 bases, leaving 12 bases between them. CDR3: CASSIGQGHAYEQYF. The CDR3 DNA reads as TGTGCCAGTAGTATAGGGCAGGGGCACGCCTACGAGCAGTACTTC.

The chain carries TRBV7-3 and TRBJ1-1, with 9 bases fitting TRBD1. V lost 1 base, J lost 6 bases, and 6 bases stayed unmatched. Germline CDR1 is SGHTA and CDR2 is FQGTGA. The CDR3 is 15 amino acids. DNA for the CDR3: TGTGCCAGCAGCTTAATAGGACAGGGGATCGCTGAAGCTTTCTTT. Residues: CASSLIGQGIAEAFF.

The chain employs TRBV14 and TRBJ1-1; the D gene is possibly TRBD1 (5 bases). The CDR3 length is 14 residues. Deletions cut 3 bases from V and 6 bases from J, with 14 bases between. The germline gives CDR1 SGHDN, CDR2 FVKESK. CDR3 bases: TGTGCCAGCAGCCAGTTTAAGGGGAAGGCTGAAGCTTTCTTT. It specifies CASSQFKGKAEAFF.

The chain carries TRBV30 and TRBJ1-4; 7 nucleotides align to TRBD1. This CDR3 region has 15 residues. Germline values: CDR1 GTSNPN, CDR2 SVGIG (reference sequence). V shed 4 bases, J shed 6 bases, and the junction held 11 bases outside the gene matches. The DNA of the CDR3 is TGTGCCTGGACCCCTCGTCGGGACAGCTATGAAAAACTGTTTTTT. Translated, it gives CAWTPRRDSYEKLFF.

This clone turned up a few times. V and J are TRBV9 and TRBJ2-5, with 9 bases lining up with TRBD2. The CDR3 is 16 amino acids. Germline trimming cut 1 base from V and 1 base from J; bases unmatched to any gene: 5. Germline-derived CDR1 and CDR2 are SGDLS and YYNGEE. CDR3 sequence (DNA): TGTGCCAGCAGCGTATCTGGCGGGGGGGCCCAAGAGACCCAGTACTTC. Its protein is CASSVSGGGAQETQYF.

Only a few counts were recorded for this clone. The rearrangement joins TRBV19 to TRBJ2-7; TRBD1 matches 7 bases. J lost 1 base, V lost 6 bases, and 6 bases had no gene match. CDR3 size: 14 residues. Germline V gene data show CDR1 as LNHDA and CDR2 as SQIVND (reference sequence). The CDR3, as DNA: TGTGCCAGTAGGGACCACAGGGGTTCCTACGAGCAGTACTTC. Translating it yields CASRDHRGSYEQYF.

The chain couples TRBV28 to TRBJ2-3; no firm D call. The CDR3 totals 12 residues. CDR1 is MDHEN and CDR2 is SYDVKM in the germline V gene. V gave up 6 bases and J gave up 6 bases, with 10 bases separating them. CDR3 sequence (DNA): TGTGCCAGCAGCCCGACACGCGATACGCAGTATTTT. It encodes CASSPTRDTQYF. The full variable domain, completed using reference TRBV28 and TRBJ2-3, is DVKVTQSSRYLVKRTGEKVFLECVQDMDHENMFWYRQDPGLGLRLIYFSYDVKMKEKGDIPEGYSVSREKKERFSLILESASTNQTSMYLCASSPTRDTQYFGPGTRLTVL.

The chain combines TRBV7-2 with TRBJ2-1, with D uncertain. The V and J ends lost 1 base and 2 bases respectively, with 12 bases between them. There are 16 residues in the CDR3. The V gene's germline CDR1 is SGHTA and CDR2 FQGNSA. In DNA, the CDR3 is TGTGCCAGCAGCTTAGGGGCTTCGGCCCCCTACAATGAGCAGTTCTTC. Protein sequence: CASSLGASAPYNEQFF.